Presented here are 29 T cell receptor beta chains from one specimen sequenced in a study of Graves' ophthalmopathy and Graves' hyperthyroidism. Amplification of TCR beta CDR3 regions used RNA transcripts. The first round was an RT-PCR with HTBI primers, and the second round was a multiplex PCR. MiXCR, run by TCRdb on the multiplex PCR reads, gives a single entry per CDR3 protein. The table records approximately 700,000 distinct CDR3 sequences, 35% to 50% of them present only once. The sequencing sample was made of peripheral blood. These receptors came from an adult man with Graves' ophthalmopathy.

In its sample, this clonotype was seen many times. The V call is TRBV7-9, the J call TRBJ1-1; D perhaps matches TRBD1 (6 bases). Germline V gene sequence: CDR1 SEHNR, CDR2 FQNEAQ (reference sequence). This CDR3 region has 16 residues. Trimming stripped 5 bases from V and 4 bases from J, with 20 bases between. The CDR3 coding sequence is TGTGCCAGCAGCCCACACAGGGACGGATCTGGCACTGAAGCTTTCTTT. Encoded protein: CASSPHRDGSGTEAFF.

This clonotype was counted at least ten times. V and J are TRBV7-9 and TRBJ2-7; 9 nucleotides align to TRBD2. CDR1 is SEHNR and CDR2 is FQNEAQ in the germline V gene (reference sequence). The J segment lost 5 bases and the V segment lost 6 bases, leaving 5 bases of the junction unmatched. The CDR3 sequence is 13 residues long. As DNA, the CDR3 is TGTGCCAGCAGTCAAACTAGCGGGCACGAGCAGTACTTC. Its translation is CASSQTSGHEQYF.

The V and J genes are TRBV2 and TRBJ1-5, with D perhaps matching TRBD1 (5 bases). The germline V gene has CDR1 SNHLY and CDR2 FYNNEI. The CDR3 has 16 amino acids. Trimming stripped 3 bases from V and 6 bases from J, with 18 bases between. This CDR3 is CASSEFRGEKVQPQHF. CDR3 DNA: TGTGCCAGCAGTGAGTTCCGGGGGGAAAAAGTTCAGCCCCAGCATTTT.

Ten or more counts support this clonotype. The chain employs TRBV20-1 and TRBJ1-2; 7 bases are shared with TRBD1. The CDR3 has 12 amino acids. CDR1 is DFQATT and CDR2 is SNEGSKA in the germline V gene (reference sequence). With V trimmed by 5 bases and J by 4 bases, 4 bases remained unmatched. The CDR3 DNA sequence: TGCAGTGCTGGGACAGAATCCTATGGCTACACCTTC. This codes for CSAGTESYGYTF.

CDR3: CASNREWEGYTF. Written as DNA, the CDR3 is TGTGCCAGCAACAGGGAATGGGAAGGCTACACCTTC. The chain joins TRBV6-2 or TRBV6-3 to TRBJ1-2, with D possibly TRBD1 on 6 matching bases. V was shortened by 7 bases and J by 8 bases, with 14 bases between the two germline ends. The CDR3 has 12 amino acids. Germline V lookup: CDR1 MNHEY, CDR2 SVGEGT.

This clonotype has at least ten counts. The CDR3: CASSSPRLVWAIYF. The CDR3 bases are TGTGCCAGCAGCTCCCCCCGCCTCGTTTGGGCCATATATTTT. The rearrangement joins TRBV7-3 to TRBJ1-3; no reliable D call. The CDR3 spans 14 residues. Between the trimmed V and J ends, which lost 4 bases and 11 bases, there was a span of 18 bases. From germline, CDR1 is SGHTA and CDR2 FQGTGA.

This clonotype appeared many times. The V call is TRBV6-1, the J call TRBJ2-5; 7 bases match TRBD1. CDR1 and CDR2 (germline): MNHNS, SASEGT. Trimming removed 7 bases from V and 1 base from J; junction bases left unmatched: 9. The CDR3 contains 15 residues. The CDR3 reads CASTPRGQTQETQYF. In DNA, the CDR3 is TGTGCCAGCACTCCTAGGGGACAGACCCAAGAGACCCAGTACTTC.

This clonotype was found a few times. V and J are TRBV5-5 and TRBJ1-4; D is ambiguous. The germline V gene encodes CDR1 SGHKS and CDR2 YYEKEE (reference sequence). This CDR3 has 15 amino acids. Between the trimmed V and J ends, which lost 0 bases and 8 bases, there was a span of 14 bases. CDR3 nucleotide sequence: TGTGCCAGCAGCTTGGGTAGGGATTTCAGAGAAAAACTGTTTTTT. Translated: CASSLGRDFREKLFF.

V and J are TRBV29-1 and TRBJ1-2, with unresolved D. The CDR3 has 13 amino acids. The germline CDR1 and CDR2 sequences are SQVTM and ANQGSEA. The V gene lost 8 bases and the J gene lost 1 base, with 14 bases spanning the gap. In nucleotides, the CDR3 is TGCAGCCTCCAAGGGAGAAGTAACTATGGCTACACCTTC. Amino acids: CSLQGRSNYGYTF.

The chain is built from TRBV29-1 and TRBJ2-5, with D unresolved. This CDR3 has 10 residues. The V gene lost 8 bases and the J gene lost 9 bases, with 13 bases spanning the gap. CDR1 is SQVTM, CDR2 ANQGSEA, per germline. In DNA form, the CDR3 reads TGCAGCTTAGAGGCAGGCCCCCAGTACTTC. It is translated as CSLEAGPQYF.

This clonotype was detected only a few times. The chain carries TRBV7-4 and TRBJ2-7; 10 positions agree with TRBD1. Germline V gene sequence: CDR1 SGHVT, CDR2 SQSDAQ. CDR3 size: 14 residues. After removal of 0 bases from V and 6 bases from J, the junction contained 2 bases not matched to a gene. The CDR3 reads CASSLATGGVEQYF. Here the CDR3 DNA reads TGTGCCAGCAGCTTAGCGACAGGGGGCGTCGAGCAGTACTTC.

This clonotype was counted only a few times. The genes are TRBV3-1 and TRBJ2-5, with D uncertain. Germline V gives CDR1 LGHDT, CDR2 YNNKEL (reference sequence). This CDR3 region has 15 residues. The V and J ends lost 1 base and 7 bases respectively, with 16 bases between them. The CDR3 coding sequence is TGTGCCAGCAGCCAAGTTCGACGACCGTGGGGGACCCAGTACTTC. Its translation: CASSQVRRPWGTQYF.

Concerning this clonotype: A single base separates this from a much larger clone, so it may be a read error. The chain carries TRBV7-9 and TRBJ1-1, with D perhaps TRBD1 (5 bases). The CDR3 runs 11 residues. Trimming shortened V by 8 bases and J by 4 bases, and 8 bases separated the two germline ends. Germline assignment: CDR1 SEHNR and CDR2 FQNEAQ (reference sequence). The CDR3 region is CASPGGTEAFF. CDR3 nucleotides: TGTGCCAGCCCCGGGGGCACTGAAGCTTTCTTT.

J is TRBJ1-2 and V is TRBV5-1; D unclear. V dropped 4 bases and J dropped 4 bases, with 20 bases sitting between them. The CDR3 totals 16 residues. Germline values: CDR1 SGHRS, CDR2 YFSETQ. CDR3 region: CASSQVPKNPVYGYTF. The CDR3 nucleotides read TGCGCCAGCAGCCAAGTTCCCAAAAATCCCGTCTATGGCTACACCTTC. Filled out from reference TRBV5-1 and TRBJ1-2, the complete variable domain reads KAGVTQTPRYLIKTRGQQVTLSCSPISGHRSVSWYQQTPGQGLQFLFEYFSETQRNKGNFPGRFSGRQFSNSRSEMNVSTLELGDSALYLCASSQVPKNPVYGYTFGSGTRLTVV.

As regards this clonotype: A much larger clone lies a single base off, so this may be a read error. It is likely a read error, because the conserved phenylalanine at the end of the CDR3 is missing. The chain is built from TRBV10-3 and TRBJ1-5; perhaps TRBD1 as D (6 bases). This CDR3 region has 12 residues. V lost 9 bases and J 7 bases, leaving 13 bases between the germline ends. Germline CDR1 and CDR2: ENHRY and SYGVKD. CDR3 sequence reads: CAIQGFGQPQHL. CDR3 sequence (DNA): TGTGCCATACAGGGCTTCGGCCAGCCCCAGCATCTT.

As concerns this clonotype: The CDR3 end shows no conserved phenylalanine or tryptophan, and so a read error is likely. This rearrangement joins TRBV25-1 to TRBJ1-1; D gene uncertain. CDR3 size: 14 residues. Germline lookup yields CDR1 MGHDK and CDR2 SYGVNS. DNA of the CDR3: TGTACCAGCAGTCGGGAAGGGATCTGGACTGAAGCTTTCCTT. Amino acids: CTSSREGIWTEAFL.

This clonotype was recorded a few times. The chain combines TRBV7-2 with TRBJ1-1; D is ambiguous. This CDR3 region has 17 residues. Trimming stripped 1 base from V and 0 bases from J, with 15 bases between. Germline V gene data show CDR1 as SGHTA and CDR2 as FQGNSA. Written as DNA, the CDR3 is TGTGCCAGCAGCTTAGGCGGCAGCCTCCACATGAACACTGAAGCTTTCTTT. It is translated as CASSLGGSLHMNTEAFF.

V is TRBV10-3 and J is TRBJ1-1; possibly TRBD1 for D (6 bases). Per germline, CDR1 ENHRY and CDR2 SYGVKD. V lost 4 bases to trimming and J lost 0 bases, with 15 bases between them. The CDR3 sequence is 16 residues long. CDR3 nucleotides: TGTGCCATCAGTGCCACGTCAGGGGCAATGAACACTGAAGCTTTCTTT. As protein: CAISATSGAMNTEAFF.

The CDR3 DNA is TGTGCCCACACTCCTAGCGGGGGCCCCCAAGAGACCCAGTACTTC. This translates into CAHTPSGGPQETQYF. The V gene is TRBV5-6, the J gene TRBJ2-5; 10 nucleotides match TRBD2. The CDR3 runs 15 residues. Per germline, CDR1 SGHDT and CDR2 YYEEEE. The V gene end was trimmed by 10 bases and the J gene end by 1 base; junction bases not matched to a gene: 10.

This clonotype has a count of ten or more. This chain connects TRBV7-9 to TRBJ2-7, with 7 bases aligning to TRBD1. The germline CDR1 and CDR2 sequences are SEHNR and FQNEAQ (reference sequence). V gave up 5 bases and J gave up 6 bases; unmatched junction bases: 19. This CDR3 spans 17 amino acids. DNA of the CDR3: TGTGCCAGCAGCCCTCCTGAGTCCGGGACAGTGAAGGGCGAGCAGTACTTC. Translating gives CASSPPESGTVKGEQYF.

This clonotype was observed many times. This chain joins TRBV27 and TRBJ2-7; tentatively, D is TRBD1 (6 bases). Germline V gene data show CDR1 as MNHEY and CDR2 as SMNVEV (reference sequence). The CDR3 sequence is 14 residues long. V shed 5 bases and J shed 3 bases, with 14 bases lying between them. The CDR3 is CASSLARGYYEQYF. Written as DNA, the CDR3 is TGTGCCAGCAGTCTGGCCAGGGGATACTACGAGCAGTACTTC.

The CDR3, as DNA: TGCAGCGTTGATTCGTCAGGGGGCTCCTATGGCTACACCTTC. Translating it yields CSVDSSGGSYGYTF. The chain combines TRBV29-1 with TRBJ1-2; 8 nucleotides align to TRBD1. Unmatched junction bases numbered 7, after V lost 3 bases and J lost 4 bases. The germline V gene encodes CDR1 SQVTM and CDR2 ANQGSEA. This CDR3 contains 14 residues.

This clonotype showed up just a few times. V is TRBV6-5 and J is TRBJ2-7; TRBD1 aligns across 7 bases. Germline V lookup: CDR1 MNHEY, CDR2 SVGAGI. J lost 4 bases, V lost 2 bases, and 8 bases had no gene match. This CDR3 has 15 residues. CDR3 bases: TGTGCCAGCAGTTACAGGGGCAGGGGGTCGTACGAGCAGTACTTC. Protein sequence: CASSYRGRGSYEQYF.

CDR3 amino acids: CAISLATGETIYF. CDR3 nucleotide sequence: TGTGCCATCAGTCTAGCGACTGGAGAGACCATATATTTT. The chain recombines TRBV10-3 with TRBJ1-3; D is undetermined. Germline values: CDR1 ENHRY, CDR2 SYGVKD. The V gene lost 5 bases and the J gene lost 10 bases, with 15 bases spanning the gap. The CDR3 has 13 amino acids.

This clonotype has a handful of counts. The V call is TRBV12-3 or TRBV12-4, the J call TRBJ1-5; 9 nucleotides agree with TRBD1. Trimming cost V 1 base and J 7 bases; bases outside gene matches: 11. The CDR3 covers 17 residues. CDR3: CASSLDLGDREGQPQHF. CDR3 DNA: TGTGCCAGCAGTTTAGACCTAGGGGACAGGGAGGGGCAGCCCCAGCATTTT.

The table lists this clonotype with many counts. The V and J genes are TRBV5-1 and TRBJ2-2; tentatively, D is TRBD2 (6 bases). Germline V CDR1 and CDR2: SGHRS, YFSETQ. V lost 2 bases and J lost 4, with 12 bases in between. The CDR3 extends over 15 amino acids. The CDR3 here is CASSLTWRGTGELFF. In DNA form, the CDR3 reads TGCGCCAGCAGCTTAACGTGGAGGGGCACCGGGGAGCTGTTTTTT.

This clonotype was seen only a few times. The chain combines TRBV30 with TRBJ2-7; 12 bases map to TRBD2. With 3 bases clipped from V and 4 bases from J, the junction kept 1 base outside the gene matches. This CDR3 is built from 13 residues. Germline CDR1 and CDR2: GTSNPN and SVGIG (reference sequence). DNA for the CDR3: TGTGCCTGGAGGACTAGCGGGAGATACGAGCAGTACTTC. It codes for CAWRTSGRYEQYF.

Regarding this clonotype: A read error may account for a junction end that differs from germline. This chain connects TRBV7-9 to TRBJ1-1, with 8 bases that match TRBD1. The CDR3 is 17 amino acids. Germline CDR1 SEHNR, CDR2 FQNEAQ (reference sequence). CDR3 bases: TGTGCCAGCAGAAACGTAGGACAGGGCGATAAGGACACTGAAGCCTTCTTT. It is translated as CASRNVGQGDKDTEAFF.

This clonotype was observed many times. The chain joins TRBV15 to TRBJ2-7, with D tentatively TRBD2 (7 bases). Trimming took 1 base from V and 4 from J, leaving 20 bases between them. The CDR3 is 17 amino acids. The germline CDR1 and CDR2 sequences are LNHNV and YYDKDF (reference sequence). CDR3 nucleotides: TGTGCCACCAGCAGAGGAGCCTGGGGGGGCAGGGTATACGAGCAGTACTTC. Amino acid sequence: CATSRGAWGGRVYEQYF.